The 20 T cell receptor beta chains in this list originate from one sample, sequenced in a study of siplizumab effects on memory and regulatory T cells. The protocol was immunoSEQ multiplex PCR, while the TCRdb copy is restricted to in-frame clones and leaves out a portion. This sample carries some 100,000 clones, 92% of them seen once, and the ten largest clones take less than 0.85%. The specimen was Tregs sorted from blood. Receptor source: a human donor in good health.

J is TRBJ2-5 and V is TRBV4-1, with 15 bases aligning to TRBD2. The germline V gene has CDR1 MGHRA and CDR2 YSYEKL. The CDR3 has 18 residues. V trimming: 0 bases; J trimming: 5 bases; junction bases outside the gene matches: 7. CDR3 coding DNA: TGCGCCAGCAGCCAAGATGGACTAGCGGGAGGGCCGTCGGAGACCCAGTACTTC. It translates to CASSQDGLAGGPSETQYF.

The chain has TRBV7-6 and TRBJ2-2; the D is unclear. Trimming removed 1 base at V and 3 bases at J, with 9 bases between. CDR1 is SGHVS, CDR2 FNYEAQ, per germline. The CDR3 contains 15 residues. CDR3 bases: TGTGCCAGCAGCTTAGTCCCCCGGCACACCGGGGAGCTGTTTTTT. Its translation: CASSLVPRHTGELFF.

The V gene is TRBV11-2, the J gene TRBJ2-5; 13 bases are a match to TRBD2. The V segment lost 5 bases and the J segment 4 bases; nucleotides outside the gene matches: 4. CDR1 and CDR2 (germline): SGHAT, FQNNGV. The CDR3 loop spans 15 amino acids. CDR3: CASSPRTSGRETQYF. Written as DNA, the CDR3 is TGTGCCAGCAGCCCTCGGACTAGCGGGAGAGAGACCCAGTACTTC.

This chain links TRBV5-1 with TRBJ1-1, with 7 positions matching TRBD1. Germline V gene data show CDR1 as SGHRS and CDR2 as YFSETQ. The CDR3 runs 12 residues. J gave up 9 bases and V 3 bases, and 5 bases lay outside the gene matches. For the CDR3, the DNA is TGCGCCAGCAGCTCACGAAGGGGGCAAGCTTTCTTT. It encodes CASSSRRGQAFF.

The chain couples TRBV28 to TRBJ1-5, with 8 nucleotides matching TRBD1. With 6 bases clipped from V and 7 bases from J, the junction kept 5 bases outside the gene matches. This CDR3 contains 13 residues. In germline, CDR1 is MDHEN, CDR2 SYDVKM. CDR3 nucleotides: TGTGCCAGCAGGACAGGGGTAGGGCAGCCCCAGCATTTT. As protein: CASRTGVGQPQHF.

The CDR3 nucleotides read TGTGCCAGCAGCTTTCAGGGGGGCGCAGCCCCCACGCAGTATTTT. Translation: CASSFQGGAAPTQYF. V gene TRBV2 combines with J gene TRBJ2-3; D possibly corresponds to TRBD1 (7 bases). The germline CDR1 and CDR2 sequences are SNHLY and FYNNEI. The CDR3 runs 15 residues. Trimming removed 6 bases at V and 9 bases at J, with 22 bases between.

V usage is TRBV4-1 and J usage is TRBJ1-1; 8 nucleotides line up with TRBD1. The V segment lost 4 bases and the J segment 3 bases; nucleotides outside the gene matches: 4. Germline CDR1 is MGHRA and CDR2 is YSYEKL. The CDR3 totals 14 residues. DNA for the CDR3: TGCGCCAGCAGCCGACAGGGGAGGGACACTGAAGCTTTCTTT. As protein: CASSRQGRDTEAFF.

The rearrangement uses TRBV30 and TRBJ1-2, with D uncertain. V was cut by 7 bases and J by 2 bases, with 14 bases left in between. Per the germline V gene, CDR1 is GTSNPN and CDR2 is SVGIG (reference sequence). CDR3 size: 13 residues. This CDR3 reads CASITTPNYGYTF. CDR3 in DNA: TGTGCCTCCATCACGACACCAAACTATGGCTACACCTTC. The variable domain in full, completed from reference TRBV30 and TRBJ1-2, reads SQTIHQWPATLVQPVGSPLSLECTVEGTSNPNLYWYRQAAGRGLQLLFYSVGIGQISSEVPQNLSASRPQDRQFILSSKKLLLSDSGFYLCASITTPNYGYTFGSGTRLTVV.

The J gene is TRBJ2-6, the V gene TRBV7-9; D not resolved. Germline-derived CDR1 and CDR2 are SEHNR and FQNEAQ (reference sequence). V shed 0 bases and J shed 0 bases, with 0 bases lying between them. The CDR3 contains 14 residues. The CDR3 coding sequence is TGTGCCAGCAGCTTAGCCTCTGGGGCCAACGTCCTGACTTTC. Its protein product is CASSLASGANVLTF. Full variable domain (missing parts from reference TRBV7-9 and TRBJ2-6): DTGVSQNPRHKITKRGQNVTFRCDPISEHNRLYWYRQTLGQGPEFLTYFQNEAQLEKSRLLSDRFSAERPKGSFSTLEIQRTEQGDSAMYLCASSLASGANVLTFGAGSRLTVL.

The chain joins TRBV5-6 to TRBJ1-2, with D uncertain. CDR1 is SGHDT, CDR2 YYEEEE, per germline. The length of the CDR3 is 13 residues. Trimming pared 1 base from V and 4 bases from J, leaving 8 bases between. DNA for the CDR3: TGTGCCAGCAGCTTGAGTCTGATCTATGGCTACACCTTC. Its protein is CASSLSLIYGYTF.

The chain links TRBV2 to TRBJ1-5; D gene unclear. This CDR3 has 13 amino acids. Germline V CDR1 and CDR2: SNHLY, FYNNEI. Trimming shortened V by 6 bases and J by 5 bases, and 11 bases separated the two germline ends. DNA for the CDR3: TGTGCCAGCAGGTGGCGGATCTATCAGCCCCAGCATTTT. This sequence encodes CASRWRIYQPQHF.

V and J are TRBV7-2 and TRBJ2-4; D could derive from TRBD1 or TRBD2 (5 bases each). There are 15 residues in the CDR3. Germline assignment: CDR1 SGHTA and CDR2 FQGNSA. Trimming stripped 1 base from V and 6 bases from J, with 13 bases between. The CDR3 DNA reads as TGTGCCAGCAGCTTAGTTCGGTGGGGGTTAAACATTCAGTACTTC. Protein sequence: CASSLVRWGLNIQYF.

V is TRBV27 and J is TRBJ2-1, with D perhaps TRBD2 (5 bases). V lost 9 bases and J lost 1, with 10 bases in between. The CDR3 has 13 amino acids. The germline CDR1 and CDR2 sequences are MNHEY and SMNVEV (reference sequence). The CDR3 DNA reads as TGTGCCAGTCGGACTGCTTCCTACAATGAGCAGTTCTTC. Its translation: CASRTASYNEQFF.

The DNA for the CDR3 is TGTGCCAGCAGCTACACCCGGGGACAGTTAAAACATGAAGCTTTCTTT. Amino acid sequence: CASSYTRGQLKHEAFF. The rearrangement joins TRBV6-6 to TRBJ1-1; 7 bases agree with TRBD1. Germline CDR1 and CDR2: MNHNY and SVGAGI (reference sequence). This CDR3 has 16 amino acids. J was trimmed by 7 bases and V by 6 bases; bases with no gene match: 17.

J is TRBJ2-5 and V is TRBV6-1; weak D call: TRBD2 (6 bases). The V gene lost 1 base and the J gene lost 5 bases, with 17 bases spanning the gap. The CDR3 consists of 16 residues. Germline CDR1 is MNHNS and CDR2 is SASEGT. Here the CDR3 reads CASSEGLGGRMETQYF. CDR3 DNA sequence: TGTGCCAGCAGTGAAGGCCTGGGGGGTAGGATGGAGACCCAGTACTTC.

The V and J genes are TRBV7-9 and TRBJ2-5, with a weak D call TRBD1 (5 bases). Germline V lookup: CDR1 SEHNR, CDR2 FQNEAQ (reference sequence). Trimming took 5 bases from V and 8 from J, leaving 15 bases between them. The CDR3 totals 13 residues. CDR3 sequence: CASSLRQFGTQYF. CDR3 DNA: TGTGCCAGCAGCCTACGACAGTTTGGAACCCAGTACTTC.

As concerns this clone: This sequence may be a read error, since a much larger clone differs from it by one base. The same CDR3 is also encoded by other DNA sequences in this sample. This chain uses TRBV7-9 with TRBJ1-2; D call uncertain. Germline V gene lookup returns CDR1 SEHNR and CDR2 FQNEAQ (reference sequence). The CDR3 length is 13 residues. The DNA for the CDR3 is TGTGCCAGCAGCCTAACAGAGTCCTATGGCTACACCTTT. Amino acids: CASSLTESYGYTF.

In this sample, this clone turned up once. The J gene is TRBJ1-5, the V gene TRBV28; 8 nucleotides match TRBD1. The V gene end was trimmed by 6 bases and the J gene end by 3 bases; junction bases not matched to a gene: 10. The germline CDR1 and CDR2 sequences are MDHEN and SYDVKM. This CDR3 region has 16 residues. The CDR3 bases are TGTGCCAGCAGATACTCAGGGGGCGGGAACAATCAGCCCCAGCATTTT. It is translated as CASRYSGGGNNQPQHF.

The chain is built from TRBV28 and TRBJ2-3, with no clear D. The CDR3 has 13 residues. Germline V gene data show CDR1 as MDHEN and CDR2 as SYDVKM. Deletions cut 7 bases from V and 7 bases from J, with 15 bases between. CDR3 in DNA: TGTGCCAGCACCACGACCCCCCGACATACGCAGTATTTT. It is translated as CASTTTPRHTQYF.

The genes are TRBV6-5 and TRBJ1-2; D is ambiguous. The V and J ends lost 5 bases and 7 bases respectively, with 11 bases between them. The CDR3 spans 12 residues. Germline V lookup: CDR1 MNHEY, CDR2 SVGAGI. The CDR3 protein is CASSRSGFGYTF. The CDR3 DNA reads TGTGCCAGCAGTCGTTCGGGGTTTGGCTACACCTTC.